This TCR beta chain stems from a study of blood T cell repertoires in COVID-19. Study information: Collection of acute and convalescent COVID-19 samples took place in the United States, Italy and Spain.

CDR1 and CDR2 (germline): MNHEY, SMNVEV (reference sequence). J was trimmed by 5 bases and V by 7 bases; bases with no gene match: 8. The CDR3 extends over 14 amino acids. Recruits, aged about 18 to 95 years, lived in some 25 US areas. Cohorts were assigned according to the clinical history that participants reported. Original processing notes: How many nucleated cells were present was estimated from reference gene primer amplification. Data came from immunoSEQ multiplex PCR; TCRdb stores just in-frame clones and leaves some out. The V and J calls and clone size were taken over from that table, and D and trimming were inferred from the DNA. The table has a few hundred thousand clones, about 89% seen once.

This receptor was obtained from a woman between 35 and 50 years old who had been exposed to COVID-19. This chain links TRBV27 with TRBJ1-2; 9 bases line up with TRBD1. The sample comprised PBMCs or T cells enriched from blood (not recorded which). The CDR3 reads CASKVQGAGYGYTF. CDR3 DNA sequence: TGTGCCAGCAAAGTACAGGGGGCGGGGTATGGCTACACCTTC.